These T cell receptor beta chains were read from a single sample in a study of regulatory T cells in long-lasting Graves disease. Via MiXCR, TCRdb re-called the multiplex PCR reads, giving one row per CDR3 protein. The sample has 400,000 to 450,000 distinct CDR3 sequences; roughly a quarter are singletons. The sequencing here drew on peripheral blood mononuclear cells (PBMCs), taken when the disease was refractory, from a patient treated with antithyroid drugs. Receptors originate from a female donor with Graves disease. Each CDR3 is given with its conserved first and last residue. D genes are given only for firm matches. Size values are once, few and many counts, or a class for expanded clones, and some rows have none.

V gene	clone size	D gene	J gene	CDR3 protein	CDR3 DNA
TRBV4-3	.	TRBD1	TRBJ2-7	CASSQGDSVGYEQYF	TGCGCCAGCAGCCAAGGGGACAGTGTGGGTTACGAGCAGTACTTC
TRBV4-2	.	TRBD2	TRBJ2-4	CASSQLSGLDKNIQYF	TGTGCCAGCAGCCAACTTAGCGGGTTAGACAAAAACATTCAGTACTTC
TRBV6-1	few	TRBD2	TRBJ2-2	CASRTSGRAGTGELFF	TGTGCCAGCAGGACTAGCGGGAGGGCCGGCACCGGGGAGCTGTTTTTT
TRBV7-2	.	TRBD1	TRBJ2-3	CASSYDRADTQYF	TGTGCCAGCAGCTATGACAGGGCAGATACGCAGTATTTT
TRBV7-3	many	.	TRBJ1-1	CASSPVQSTEAFF	TGTGCCAGCAGCCCAGTCCAGAGCACTGAAGCTTTCTTT
TRBV13	few	.	TRBJ2-2	CASSFIARPGELFF	TGTGCCAGCAGCTTCATCGCCCGGCCCGGGGAGCTGTTTTTT
TRBV7-9	.	.	TRBJ2-4	CGPGPIAKNIQYF	TGTGGCCCGGGCCCCATAGCCAAAAACATTCAGTACTTC
TRBV5-4	few	TRBD1	TRBJ1-5	CASSDRGHQPQHF	TGTGCCAGCAGCGACAGGGGGCATCAGCCCCAGCATTTT
TRBV6-1	.	.	TRBJ1-1	CASRKRDTEAFF	TGTGCCAGCAGGAAACGGGACACTGAAGCTTTCTTT
TRBV20-1	many	.	TRBJ1-1	CSAPQGHTEAFF	TGCAGTGCCCCCCAGGGCCACACTGAAGCTTTCTTT
TRBV2	many	TRBD1	TRBJ1-2	CASSEQGQGPRGYTF	TGTGCCAGCAGTGAACAGGGACAGGGCCCCCGTGGCTACACCTTC
TRBV18	.	TRBD1	TRBJ2-7	CASSAQGPEQYF	TGTGCCAGCTCGGCACAGGGGCCCGAGCAGTACTTC
TRBV6-1	few	.	TRBJ1-1	CASSEMRGGSTEAFF	TGTGCCAGCAGTGAAATGAGGGGGGGTAGTACTGAAGCTTTCTTT
TRBV11-2	many	.	TRBJ1-1	CASSLAWGDTEAFF	TGTGCCAGCAGCTTAGCATGGGGAGACACTGAAGCTTTCTTT
TRBV20-1	few	TRBD1	TRBJ1-1	CSAADRETEAFF	TGCAGTGCAGCGGACAGGGAAACTGAAGCTTTCTTT
TRBV5-1	few	.	TRBJ2-7	CASSSGWAGAYEQYF	TGCGCCAGCAGCTCCGGGTGGGCAGGCGCCTACGAGCAGTACTTC
TRBV7-2	.	.	TRBJ2-2	CASSQVGAGELFF	TGTGCCAGCAGCCAAGTTGGTGCCGGGGAGCTGTTTTTT
TRBV7-2	few	TRBD2	TRBJ2-2	CASSLFAGGAGELFF	TGTGCCAGCAGCTTGTTCGCGGGAGGAGCCGGGGAGCTGTTTTTT
TRBV6-1	.	.	TRBJ1-6	CASSLYGQQPIYNSPLHF	TGTGCCAGCAGCCTATACGGACAGCAACCGATTTATAATTCACCCCTCCACTTT
TRBV16	many	.	TRBJ1-2	CASSQSSVNYGYTF	TGTGCCAGCAGCCAATCCTCCGTCAACTATGGCTACACCTTC
TRBV15	many	.	TRBJ2-2	CATSRDIAGELFF	TGTGCCACCAGCAGAGATATTGCCGGGGAGCTGTTTTTT
TRBV28	many	.	TRBJ2-7	CASSLIGTSYEQYF	TGTGCCAGCAGTTTAATCGGGACCTCCTACGAGCAGTACTTC
TRBV12-3/TRBV12-4	.	TRBD2	TRBJ2-1	CASSLRREGNEQFF	TGTGCCAGCAGTTTACGGCGGGAGGGGAATGAGCAGTTCTTC
TRBV29-1	many	.	TRBJ1-1	CSVDNTGLNTEAFF	TGCAGCGTTGACAACACAGGGCTTAACACTGAAGCTTTCTTT
TRBV28	.	.	TRBJ2-5	CASSLLGGQEIQYF	TGTGCCAGCAGTTTATTGGGGGGGCAAGAGATCCAGTACTTC
TRBV19	.	.	TRBJ1-5	CASSTFRASNQPQHF	TGTGCCAGTAGTACTTTTCGAGCTAGCAATCAGCCCCAGCATTTT
TRBV30	many	.	TRBJ1-1	CASGVNTEAFF	TGTGCCTCAGGCGTGAACACTGAAGCTTTCTTT
TRBV20-1	.	.	TRBJ1-3	CSAYRPNFGNTIYF	TGCAGTGCTTACAGACCCAACTTTGGAAACACCATATATTTT
TRBV2	many	.	TRBJ1-1	CASKVRANTEAFF	TGTGCCAGCAAGGTACGGGCTAACACTGAAGCTTTCTTT
TRBV4-3	.	.	TRBJ1-2	CASSQEGRPVGYTF	TGCGCCAGCAGCCAAGAAGGCAGGCCCGTGGGCTACACCTTC
TRBV28	many	.	TRBJ1-5	CASILGWSNQPQHF	TGTGCCAGCATCTTGGGGTGGAGCAATCAGCCCCAGCATTTT
TRBV18	.	.	TRBJ2-5	CASSPLRAQETQYF	TGTGCCAGCTCACCCCTCCGGGCGCAAGAGACCCAGTACTTC
TRBV28	many	.	TRBJ2-7	CASSSGVTDIITYEQYF	TGTGCCAGCAGTTCGGGGGTAACAGATATAATAACCTACGAGCAGTACTTC
TRBV28	many	.	TRBJ1-5	CASSSGVPQHF	TGTGCCAGCAGTTCAGGAGTTCCCCAGCATTTT
TRBV5-4	.	.	TRBJ2-3	CASSSGLGDRGPDTQYF	TGTGCCAGCAGCTCGGGATTAGGGGATAGGGGCCCAGATACGCAGTATTTT
TRBV30	many	TRBD2	TRBJ2-5	CAWSVRREWSGRETQYF	TGTGCCTGGAGTGTGAGGCGGGAGTGGAGTGGAAGAGAGACCCAGTACTTC
TRBV20-1	many	.	TRBJ1-1	CSARLGGLTEAFF	TGCAGTGCTAGGCTCGGGGGGCTCACTGAAGCTTTCTTT
TRBV18	few	TRBD2	TRBJ2-4	CASSGEGWNIQYF	TGTGCCAGCTCAGGGGAGGGGTGGAACATTCAGTACTTC
TRBV20-1	many	.	TRBJ1-1	CSARDLGGIWTEAFF	TGCAGTGCTAGAGATCTCGGGGGGATATGGACTGAAGCTTTCTTT
TRBV30	.	.	TRBJ2-6	CAWSVPGPSGTNVLTF	TGTGCCTGGAGTGTACCGGGACCCTCTGGGACCAACGTCCTGACTTTC
TRBV12-3/TRBV12-4	.	.	TRBJ2-6	CASRDTGSGANVLTF	TGTGCCAGCAGGGATACAGGGTCTGGGGCCAACGTCCTGACTTTC
TRBV7-2	once	TRBD2	TRBJ2-1	CASSLGGLAGKIPYNEQFF	TGTGCCAGCAGCTTAGGCGGGCTAGCGGGAAAAATCCCTTACAATGAGCAGTTCTTC
TRBV13	.	TRBD1	TRBJ1-1	CASSSYRGEMNTEAFF	TGTGCCAGCAGCTCCTACAGGGGAGAAATGAACACTGAAGCTTTCTTT
TRBV6-5	few	TRBD1	TRBJ2-7	CASSYTGGPYEQYF	TGTGCCAGCAGTTATACAGGGGGCCCCTACGAGCAGTACTTC
TRBV29-1	.	.	TRBJ1-1	CSAAPGHFITEAFF	TGCAGCGCTGCACCGGGACACTTTATCACTGAAGCTTTCTTT
TRBV20-1	.	.	TRBJ2-2	CSARLASNTGELFF	TGCAGTGCTAGATTGGCATCGAACACCGGGGAGCTGTTTTTT
TRBV2	many	TRBD2	TRBJ2-2	CASRALAGVGAGELFF	TGTGCCAGCAGGGCCCTAGCGGGAGTGGGCGCCGGGGAGCTGTTTTTT
TRBV6-5	many	.	TRBJ1-1	CASSYSDRQNTEAFF	TGTGCCAGCAGTTACTCAGACAGGCAGAACACTGAAGCTTTCTTT
TRBV28	many	.	TRBJ1-1	CASSFTARNTEAFF	TGTGCCAGCAGTTTTACGGCAAGGAACACTGAAGCTTTCTTT
TRBV6-1	few	.	TRBJ1-1	CASTNWGGNTEAFF	TGTGCCAGCACCAACTGGGGGGGAAACACTGAAGCTTTCTTT
TRBV4-1	.	.	TRBJ1-2	CASSQDPQGRYGYTF	TGCGCCAGCAGCCAAGATCCGCAGGGAAGGTATGGCTACACCTTC
TRBV5-1	.	.	TRBJ2-7	CASSLGGGPQEQYF	TGCGCCAGCAGCTTGGGCGGAGGGCCTCAGGAGCAGTACTTC
TRBV15	.	.	TRBJ2-3	CATSRDFTSTSPPSTDTQYF	TGTGCCACCAGCAGAGATTTCACCTCAACCTCCCCTCCTAGCACAGATACGCAGTATTTT
TRBV28	.	.	TRBJ2-1	CASTRDFVYNEQFF	TGTGCCAGCACACGGGACTTCGTTTACAATGAGCAGTTCTTC
TRBV6-2/TRBV6-3	few	.	TRBJ2-5	CASSYQTGEETQYF	TGTGCCAGCAGTTACCAGACAGGAGAAGAGACCCAGTACTTC
TRBV30	.	.	TRBJ2-7	CACDRGRAYEQYF	TGTGCCTGCGATCGGGGCAGGGCTTACGAGCAGTACTTC
TRBV6-1	few	.	TRBJ2-7	CASSSRLLSYEQYF	TGTGCCAGCAGTAGCCGGCTACTCTCCTACGAGCAGTACTTC